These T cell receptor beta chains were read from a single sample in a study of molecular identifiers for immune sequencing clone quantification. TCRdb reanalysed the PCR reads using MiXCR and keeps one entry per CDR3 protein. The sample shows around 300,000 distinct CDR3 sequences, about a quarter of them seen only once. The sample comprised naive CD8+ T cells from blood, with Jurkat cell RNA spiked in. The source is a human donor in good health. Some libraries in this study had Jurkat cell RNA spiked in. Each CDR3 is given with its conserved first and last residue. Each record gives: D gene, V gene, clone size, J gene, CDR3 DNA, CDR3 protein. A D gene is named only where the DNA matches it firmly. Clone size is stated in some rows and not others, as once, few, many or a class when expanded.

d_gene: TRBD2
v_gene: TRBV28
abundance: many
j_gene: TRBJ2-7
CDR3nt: TGTGCCAGCAGTTTTTATCGGGGCCGACTAGCGGACGAGCAGTACTTC
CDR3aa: CASSFYRGRLADEQYF

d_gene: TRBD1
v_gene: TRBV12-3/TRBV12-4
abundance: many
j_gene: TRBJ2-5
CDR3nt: TGTGCCAGCACCCTGACAGGGGAAGAGACCCAGTACTTC
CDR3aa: CASTLTGEETQYF

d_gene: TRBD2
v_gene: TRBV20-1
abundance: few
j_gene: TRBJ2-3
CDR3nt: TGCAGTGCTCCTAGCGGGGGGACCGCAGATACGCAGTATTTT
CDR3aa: CSAPSGGTADTQYF

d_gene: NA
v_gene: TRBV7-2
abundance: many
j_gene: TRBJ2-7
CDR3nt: TGTGCCAGCAGCCCAATCCCTTCGGGCAGGGATTACGAGCAGTACTTC
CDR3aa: CASSPIPSGRDYEQYF

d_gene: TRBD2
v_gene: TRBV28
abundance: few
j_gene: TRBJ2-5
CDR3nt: TGTGCCAGCAGTTTCATAACTAGCGGGAGTAAAGGCGAGACCCAGTACTTC
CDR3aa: CASSFITSGSKGETQYF

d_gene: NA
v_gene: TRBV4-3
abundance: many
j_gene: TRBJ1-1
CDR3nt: TGCGCCAGCAGCCAAGACAAGAGAGGCACTGAAGCTTTCTTT
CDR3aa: CASSQDKRGTEAFF

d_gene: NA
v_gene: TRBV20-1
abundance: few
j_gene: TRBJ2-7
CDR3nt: TGCAGTGCTAGAGATTCCCGACAGTCCCGGTCCTACGAGCAGTACTTC
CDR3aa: CSARDSRQSRSYEQYF

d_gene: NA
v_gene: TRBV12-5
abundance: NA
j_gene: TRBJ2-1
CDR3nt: TGTGCTAGTGGTTTGAACCCGAGCTCCTACAATGAGCAGTTCTTC
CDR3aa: CASGLNPSSYNEQFF

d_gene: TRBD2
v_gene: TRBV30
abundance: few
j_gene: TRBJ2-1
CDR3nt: TGTGCCTGGAGTATGGTCAGGGCGGGGGGTCTGCATGAGCAGTTCTTC
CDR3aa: CAWSMVRAGGLHEQFF

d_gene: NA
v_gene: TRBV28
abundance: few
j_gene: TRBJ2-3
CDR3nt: TGTGCCACCTCCCGGGAACTCGACACAGATACGCAGTATTTT
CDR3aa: CATSRELDTDTQYF

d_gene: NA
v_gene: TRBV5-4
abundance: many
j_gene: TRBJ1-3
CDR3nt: TGTGCCAGCAGCTCTGATGGGACGTTGCAGGGGACTGGAAACACCATATATTTT
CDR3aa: CASSSDGTLQGTGNTIYF

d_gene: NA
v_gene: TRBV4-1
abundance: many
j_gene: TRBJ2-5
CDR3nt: TGCGCCAGCAGCCAAGATCCGGGCCAAGAGACCCAGTACTTC
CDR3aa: CASSQDPGQETQYF

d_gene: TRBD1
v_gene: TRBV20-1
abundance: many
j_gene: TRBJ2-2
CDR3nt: TGCAGTGCTAGATTAACAGGGGGCAACACCGGGGAGCTGTTTTTT
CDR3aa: CSARLTGGNTGELFF

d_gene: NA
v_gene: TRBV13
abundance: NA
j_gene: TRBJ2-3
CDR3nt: TGTGCCAGCAGCGGAGGGAATCTTAGCACAGATACGCAGTATTTT
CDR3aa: CASSGGNLSTDTQYF

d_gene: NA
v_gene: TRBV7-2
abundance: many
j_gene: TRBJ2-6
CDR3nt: TGTGCCAGCAGCCTGACCCACTGGGGGGCCAACGTCCTGACTTTC
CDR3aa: CASSLTHWGANVLTF